Reported below is one T cell receptor (beta chain). The V gene end was trimmed by 4 bases and the J gene end by 2 bases; junction bases not matched to a gene: 5. The CDR3 totals 16 residues. The germline V gene has CDR1 SEHNR and CDR2 FQNEAQ (reference sequence). This specimen comes from a study of cytomegalovirus exposure and HLA in healthy donors. The PCR was carried out with 60 Vbeta primers and 13 Jbeta primers. The repertoire was sequenced with immunoSEQ multiplex PCR; TCRdb's copy has only in-frame clones and lacks some. This sample has under 200,000 clones, with approximately 80% found just once.

Sample: PBMCs. The V and J genes are TRBV7-9 and TRBJ2-1; the match to TRBD2 covers 10 bases. This TCR was recovered from a woman younger than 30 in good health and CMV-seronegative. The CDR3 is CASSSRTSGPYNEQFF. The CDR3 DNA reads TGTGCCAGCAGCTCTCGGACTAGCGGACCCTACAATGAGCAGTTCTTC.